This is a list of T cell receptor beta chains from one sample in a study of T cells in Graves' hyperthyroidism and ophthalmopathy. MiXCR was run by TCRdb on the multiplex PCR reads, yielding one entry per CDR3 protein. Counted here are under 350,000 distinct CDR3 sequences, around 23% occurring once; the ten biggest clones make up under 55%. Input material: blood. The receptors were gathered from a woman in her forties or fifties with Graves' hyperthyroidism. Each CDR3 is given with its conserved first and last residue. Fields, in order: V gene, J gene, CDR3 protein.

TRBV3-1	TRBJ1-4	CASSQDRRAGLNEKLFF
TRBV6-2/TRBV6-3	TRBJ1-1	CASSYSSGHFEAFF
TRBV19	TRBJ2-7	CASSIDGTASPYEQYF
TRBV12-3/TRBV12-4	TRBJ2-7	CASSGTGGFLRAYEQYF
TRBV20-1	TRBJ2-1	CSAAPRGVSYNEQFF
TRBV5-1	TRBJ2-7	CASSLSGGTVGTTHRGYEQYF
TRBV9	TRBJ1-5	CASSLTPSNQPQHF
TRBV29-1	TRBJ2-7	CSVGLVGGGSPYEQYF
TRBV20-1	TRBJ2-7	CSAPELADNYEQYF
TRBV28	TRBJ1-2	CASSLPVTGSYGYTF
TRBV3-1	TRBJ2-1	CASSRRLAATYNEQFF
TRBV27	TRBJ2-2	CASSQNRGVRPGELFF
TRBV5-1	TRBJ2-1	CASSAGLADNEQFF
TRBV5-1	TRBJ2-1	CASSWVGTELSYNEQFF
TRBV6-2/TRBV6-3	TRBJ2-2	CASSTAGLAVTGELFF
TRBV12-3/TRBV12-4	TRBJ2-1	CASSLKGEGEQFF
TRBV7-2	TRBJ2-3	CASSLEYPTHDTQYF
TRBV7-9	TRBJ2-7	CASSPPLLAGDYEQYF
TRBV28	TRBJ1-1	CASSLWVGDATEAFF
TRBV7-8	TRBJ1-1	CASSMTGLGTEAFF
TRBV30	TRBJ1-1	CAWSVRQGAEAFF
TRBV4-1	TRBJ1-2	CASSPIGTNYGYTF
TRBV3-1	TRBJ2-2	CASSRTSGGALGTGELFF